These 8 T cell receptor beta chains were all obtained from the same sample, sequenced in a study of blood T cell repertoires in COVID-19. Sequencing was performed with immunoSEQ multiplex PCR; in TCRdb, only in-frame clones are kept and a portion is missing. The table records about 34,000 clones, 75% to 80% of them present only once. The sequencing sample was made of peripheral blood. All receptors derive from a human donor in a cohort sampled during active COVID-19.

The V and J genes are TRBV5-4 and TRBJ1-2; 10 positions agree with TRBD1. Germline assignment: CDR1 SGHNT and CDR2 YYREEE (reference sequence). The V gene end was trimmed by 0 bases and the J gene end by 7 bases; junction bases not matched to a gene: 3. The CDR3 runs 14 residues. The DNA of the CDR3 is TGTGCCAGCAGCTTGGGACAGGGGGCGCTTGGCTACACCTTC. Residues: CASSLGQGALGYTF.

The chain joins TRBV3-1 (or the pseudogene TRBV3-2) to TRBJ2-7, with D unclear. The CDR3 spans 15 residues. V was trimmed by 0 bases and J by 0 bases, leaving 9 bases between them. CDR1 LGHDT and CDR2 YNNKEL come from the germline V gene (reference sequence). CDR3 DNA sequence: TGTGCCAGCAGCCAAGAACCTAGATCCTCCTACGAGCAGTACTTC. Its protein product is CASSQEPRSSYEQYF.

The chain carries TRBV6-1 and TRBJ1-6; D might be TRBD1 (5 bases). This CDR3 is built from 18 residues. The V end lost 3 bases, the J end lost 0 bases, and 15 bases lay between the germline ends. Germline CDR1 MNHNS, CDR2 SASEGT. The CDR3 reads CASSDIRGASSYNSPLHF. CDR3 nucleotides: TGTGCCAGCAGTGATATTAGGGGCGCGAGCTCCTATAATTCACCCCTCCACTTT.

The gene calls are TRBV27 and TRBJ1-1, with a tentative D call TRBD1 (5 bases). There are 15 residues in the CDR3. Germline CDR1 reads MNHEY; CDR2 reads SMNVEV (reference sequence). V was cut by 3 bases and J by 3 bases, with 14 bases left in between. The CDR3 nucleotides are TGTGCCAGCAGTTTCGTGGGGCACGGTGACACTGAAGCTTTCTTT. Its protein is CASSFVGHGDTEAFF.

The chain carries TRBV3-1 (or the pseudogene TRBV3-2) and TRBJ2-7; TRBD2 matches at 12 bases. This CDR3 is built from 14 residues. Germline-derived CDR1 and CDR2 are LGHDT and YNNKEL (reference sequence). Trimming removed 4 bases from V and 5 bases from J; junction bases left unmatched: 3. The CDR3 DNA reads as TGTGCCAGCAGCCGCCTAGCGGGGGGGGACGAGCAGTACTTC. Translated, it gives CASSRLAGGDEQYF.

V usage is TRBV5-4 and J usage is TRBJ1-1; D gene uncertain. The CDR3 extends over 12 amino acids. V shed 3 bases and J shed 5 bases, with 8 bases lying between them. The germline V gene encodes CDR1 SGHNT and CDR2 YYREEE (reference sequence). Here the CDR3 DNA reads TGTGCCAGCAGCTCAAAGAGAACTGAAGCTTTCTTT. Translation: CASSSKRTEAFF.

The rearrangement joins TRBV5-4 to TRBJ2-2; D not resolved. CDR3 length: 16 residues. The V gene's germline CDR1 is SGHNT and CDR2 YYREEE (reference sequence). V was clipped by 0 bases and J by 6 bases, with 15 bases between them. For the CDR3, the DNA is TGTGCCAGCAGCTTGGGGAAAAGAGGTTGGGCCGGGGAGCTGTTTTTT. As protein: CASSLGKRGWAGELFF.

The chain combines TRBV2 with TRBJ1-2; no firm D call. This CDR3 has 15 amino acids. The germline CDR1 and CDR2 sequences are SNHLY and FYNNEI. With 5 bases removed from V and 5 bases from J, the gap between germline ends came to 18 bases. DNA for the CDR3: TGTGCCAGCAGTCCATGGGAGGTCCTTTTGTATGGCTACACCTTC. Translated, it gives CASSPWEVLLYGYTF.